The 14 T cell receptor beta chains presented below share a single source sample, sequenced in a study of T cell responses to AZD1222 COVID-19 vaccine. TCRdb's table, derived via immunoSEQ multiplex PCR, lists solely in-frame clones and lacks some. The table shows approximately 80,000 clones, with 85% to 95% occurring only once. This sample comprised peripheral blood, obtained 28 days after the second AZD1222 dose. The receptors stem from an adult who received the AZD1222 COVID-19 vaccine.

The gene calls are TRBV27 and TRBJ1-6; a weak D match, TRBD1 (5 bases). V lost 2 bases to trimming and J lost 9 bases, with 17 bases between them. CDR3 length: 16 residues. The germline V gene encodes CDR1 MNHEY and CDR2 SMNVEV (reference sequence). For the CDR3, the DNA is TGTGCCAGCAGTTTAGTCCCGGGTAAGGGACTTTCACCCCTCCACTTT. Translated, it gives CASSLVPGKGLSPLHF.

The J gene is TRBJ2-7, the V gene TRBV28; maybe TRBD1 (6 bases). Germline CDR1 reads MDHEN; CDR2 reads SYDVKM. The CDR3 consists of 17 residues. V lost 1 base and J 0 bases, leaving 16 bases between the germline ends. CDR3 in DNA: TGTGCCAGCAGTTTATCCCCCGACAGGTTTAGCTCCTACGAGCAGTACTTC. Amino acid sequence: CASSLSPDRFSSYEQYF.

This sequence joins TRBV4-1 and TRBJ2-5; D may be TRBD1 (5 bases). From germline, CDR1 is MGHRA and CDR2 YSYEKL. This CDR3 comprises 15 residues. V was pared by 1 base and J by 5 bases, with 14 bases between. The CDR3, as DNA: TGCGCCAGCAGCCAAGGGACACAAACCGCGGAGACCCAGTACTTC. Translating gives CASSQGTQTAETQYF.

The gene calls are TRBV19 and TRBJ2-7, with a possible D match to TRBD1 (5 bases). Trimming took off 4 bases at V and 0 bases at J, with 13 bases between the two ends. From germline, CDR1 is LNHDA and CDR2 SQIVND (reference sequence). The CDR3 consists of 15 residues. CDR3 nucleotide sequence: TGTGCCAGTAGTAGCCGGTTCGACAGCTCCTACGAGCAGTACTTC. As protein: CASSSRFDSSYEQYF.

This sequence joins TRBV2 and TRBJ1-2, with D possibly matching TRBD1 (5 bases). V shed 4 bases and J shed 4 bases, with 10 bases lying between them. The CDR3 contains 13 residues. CDR1 is SNHLY, CDR2 FYNNEI, per germline. The CDR3 DNA follows: TGTGCCAGCAGTGTCCGAGACAGCTATGGCTACACCTTC. Translation gives CASSVRDSYGYTF.

V usage is TRBV6-5 and J usage is TRBJ1-1; D uncertain. V lost 6 bases to trimming and J lost 0 bases, with 11 bases between them. Germline CDR1 is MNHEY and CDR2 is SVGAGI. The CDR3 has 14 residues. CDR3 in amino acids: CASRHDFLNTEAFF. DNA for the CDR3: TGTGCCAGCAGGCACGACTTCCTGAACACTGAAGCTTTCTTT.

V is TRBV19 and J is TRBJ2-7, with 9 bases lining up with TRBD1. With 9 bases clipped from V and 1 base from J, the junction kept 1 base outside the gene matches. The CDR3 sequence is 12 residues long. Germline-derived CDR1 and CDR2 are LNHDA and SQIVND (reference sequence). CDR3 sequence: CASGTGSYEQYF. The DNA for the CDR3 is TGTGCCAGCGGGACAGGGTCCTACGAGCAGTACTTC.

This clone appeared a single time. CDR3 nucleotide sequence: TGTGCCACCAGTGATCAGGGACAGGGGGTGGATGGCTACACCTTC. Encoded protein: CATSDQGQGVDGYTF. This chain links TRBV24-1 with TRBJ1-2; 11 bases match TRBD1. The length of the CDR3 is 15 residues. Germline V lookup: CDR1 KGHDR, CDR2 SFDVKD. V shed 3 bases and J 6 bases; nucleotides not matched to a gene: 5.

The chain employs TRBV5-1 and TRBJ2-3; tentatively, D is TRBD1 or TRBD2 (5 bases each). CDR3 length equals 15 residues. V dropped 1 base and J dropped 0 bases, with 9 bases sitting between them. The V gene's germline CDR1 is SGHRS and CDR2 YFSETQ. The CDR3 coding sequence is TGCGCCAGCAGCTTGCAAGGGACGAGCACAGATACGCAGTATTTT. This codes for CASSLQGTSTDTQYF.

The rearrangement links TRBV7-2 to TRBJ2-7, with D perhaps TRBD1 or TRBD2 (5 bases each). CDR1 is SGHTA and CDR2 is FQGNSA in the germline V gene. V shed 7 bases and J shed 7 bases, with 23 bases lying between them. The CDR3 covers 15 residues. The CDR3 nucleotides are TGTGCCAGCACCGGAATAGGACTCCGCCCAGGGGAGCAGTACTTC. This codes for CASTGIGLRPGEQYF.

The chain employs TRBV20-1 and TRBJ1-2; D unresolved. The V end lost 4 bases, the J end lost 6 bases, and 0 bases lay between the germline ends. The V gene's germline CDR1 is DFQATT and CDR2 SNEGSKA (reference sequence). CDR3 size: 8 residues. The DNA for the CDR3 is TGCAGTGCTAATGGCTACACCTTC. This sequence encodes CSANGYTF.

This rearrangement joins TRBV6-5 to TRBJ2-3, with 8 positions matching TRBD1. The CDR3 is 15 amino acids. The V and J ends lost 2 bases and 0 bases, in that order; junction bases with no gene match: 1. CDR1 is MNHEY and CDR2 is SVGAGI in the germline V gene. The CDR3 nucleotides are TGTGCCAGCAGTTACGACAGGGGCAGCACAGATACGCAGTATTTT. Translated, it gives CASSYDRGSTDTQYF.

The rearrangement joins TRBV10-1 to TRBJ1-4; D is possibly TRBD1 (5 bases). Trimming removed 11 bases from V and 1 base from J, with 14 bases in between. This CDR3 has 14 residues. Germline lookup yields CDR1 WNHNN and CDR2 SYGVQD (reference sequence). In DNA, the CDR3 is TGCGCCGGGAAACGGGGGGGAACTAATGAAAAACTGTTTTTT. Its translation is CAGKRGGTNEKLFF.

V usage is TRBV9 and J usage is TRBJ2-1; D ambiguous. V was shortened by 0 bases and J by 3 bases, with 10 bases between the two germline ends. Germline V gives CDR1 SGDLS, CDR2 YYNGEE. The CDR3 is 15 residues long. Here the CDR3 reads CASSVEDTGYNEQFF. The CDR3 DNA is TGTGCCAGCAGCGTAGAAGATACCGGCTACAATGAGCAGTTCTTC. The entire variable domain, with the rest obtained from reference TRBV9 and TRBJ2-1, is as follows: DSGVTQTPKHLITATGQRVTLRCSPRSGDLSVYWYQQSLDQGLQFLIQYYNGEERAKGNILERFSAQQFPDLHSELNLSSLELGDSALYFCASSVEDTGYNEQFFGPGTRLTVL.